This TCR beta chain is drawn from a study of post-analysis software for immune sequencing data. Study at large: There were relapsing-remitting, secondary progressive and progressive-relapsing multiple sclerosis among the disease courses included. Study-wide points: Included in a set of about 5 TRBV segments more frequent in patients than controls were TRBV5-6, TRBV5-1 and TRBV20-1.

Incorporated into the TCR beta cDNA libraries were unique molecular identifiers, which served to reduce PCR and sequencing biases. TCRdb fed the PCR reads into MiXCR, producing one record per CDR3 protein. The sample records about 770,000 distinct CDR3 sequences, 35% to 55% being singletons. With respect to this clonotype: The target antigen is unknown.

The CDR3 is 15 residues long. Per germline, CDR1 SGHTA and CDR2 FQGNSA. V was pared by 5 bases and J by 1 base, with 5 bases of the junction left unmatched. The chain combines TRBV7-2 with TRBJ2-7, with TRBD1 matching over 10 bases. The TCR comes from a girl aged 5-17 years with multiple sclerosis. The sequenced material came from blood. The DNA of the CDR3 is TGTGCCAGCAGCGACAGGGGGCGGAATTCCTACGAGCAGTACTTC. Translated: CASSDRGRNSYEQYF.